This T cell receptor (beta chain) was found in a study of cytomegalovirus exposure and HLA in healthy donors. Regarding the study as a whole: Three of the chains that were CMV-associated were confirmed in vitro to be specific for CMV antigens.

The CDR3 totals 14 residues. Trimming took 2 bases from V and 8 from J; bases not matched to a gene: 6. Germline CDR1 and CDR2: GTSNPN and SVGIG (reference sequence). In its sample, this clone was seen once. The target antigen is unknown. The assay was immunoSEQ multiplex PCR, and TCRdb's table has in-frame clones only and misses some. The data contain about 73,000 clones, 70% to 90% of them singletons. The source of this sequence is a woman aged 18-29 years in good health and CMV-seropositive. The chain is built from TRBV30 and TRBJ2-1; 10 nucleotides match TRBD1. Sample: PBMCs. CDR3 in amino acids: CAWSTGTGDHEQFF. In DNA form, the CDR3 reads TGTGCCTGGAGTACTGGGACAGGGGACCATGAGCAGTTCTTC.